A selection of T cell receptor beta chains follows, all from one sample in a study of T cells in Graves' hyperthyroidism and ophthalmopathy. A single record per CDR3 protein comes from TCRdb applying MiXCR to the multiplex PCR reads. The table includes 330,000 or so distinct CDR3 sequences, roughly a fifth detected once. The sequenced sample consisted of blood. These receptors were obtained from a man aged 45 to 65 with Graves' ophthalmopathy. CDR3s include the opening cysteine and the closing phenylalanine or tryptophan. D genes are given only for firm matches. Clone size is stated in some rows and not others, as once, few, many or a class when expanded.

v_gene	d_gene	j_gene	abundance	CDR3aa	CDR3nt
TRBV7-2	TRBD2	TRBJ2-5	-	CASSLWTSADKTQYF	TGTGCCAGCAGCTTATGGACTAGCGCTGACAAGACCCAGTACTTC
TRBV6-2/TRBV6-3	-	TRBJ1-1	many	CASRLLLQGSLYTEAFF	TGTGCCAGCAGACTTCTTCTACAGGGAAGCCTTTACACTGAAGCTTTCTTT
TRBV12-3/TRBV12-4	-	TRBJ2-5	-	CASSLRGSETQYF	TGTGCCAGCAGTTTGAGAGGTTCAGAGACCCAGTACTTC
TRBV11-3	-	TRBJ2-2	many	CASSLGRSNTGELFF	TGTGCCAGCAGCTTAGGCAGATCGAACACCGGGGAGCTGTTTTTT
TRBV28	TRBD1	TRBJ1-6	many	CASSSRTGRSSYNSPLHF	TGTGCCAGCAGTTCCCGGACAGGGAGAAGCTCCTATAATTCACCCCTCCACTTT
TRBV7-9	TRBD2	TRBJ2-1	-	CASSADLALAGTYNEQFF	TGTGCCAGCAGCGCAGACCTCGCTCTAGCGGGAACGTACAATGAGCAGTTCTTC
TRBV5-5	TRBD1	TRBJ1-5	many	CASSFGTGLNQPQHF	TGTGCCAGCAGCTTCGGGACAGGACTGAATCAGCCCCAGCATTTT
TRBV28	TRBD1	TRBJ1-4	few	CASRDRVEKLFF	TGTGCCAGCAGAGACAGGGTAGAAAAACTGTTTTTT
TRBV14	-	TRBJ2-7	many	CASSQWDLVYEQYF	TGTGCCAGCAGCCAATGGGATCTCGTGTACGAGCAGTACTTC
TRBV11-2	TRBD1	TRBJ2-1	many	CASSLAPGQINEQFF	TGTGCCAGCAGCTTAGCGCCGGGACAGATAAATGAGCAGTTCTTC
TRBV30	-	TRBJ1-2	few	CAWSRGNYGYTF	TGTGCCTGGAGTAGGGGAAACTATGGCTACACCTTC
TRBV6-1	-	TRBJ2-7	-	CASSGGRGGSYEQYF	TGTGCCAGCTCCGGGGGCCGGGGCGGGAGTTACGAGCAGTACTTC
TRBV9	-	TRBJ1-5	-	CASSAAGLNQPQHF	TGTGCCAGCAGCGCAGCAGGGCTCAATCAGCCCCAGCATTTT
TRBV9	TRBD1	TRBJ1-2	-	CASSVMQGDNYGYTF	TGTGCCAGCAGCGTAATGCAGGGGGACAACTATGGCTACACCTTC
TRBV14	-	TRBJ2-1	few	CASSQDFTGEQFF	TGTGCCAGCAGCCAAGATTTCACGGGGGAGCAGTTCTTC
TRBV7-9	-	TRBJ2-1	-	CASSFRGAPNEQFF	TGTGCCAGCAGCTTTAGGGGGGCCCCCAATGAGCAGTTCTTC
TRBV9	TRBD2	TRBJ2-7	-	CASSVAAASGSEQYF	TGTGCCAGCAGCGTAGCTGCCGCTAGCGGGAGCGAGCAGTACTTC
TRBV7-8	-	TRBJ2-1	many	CASSRQPTNEQFF	TGTGCCAGCAGCCGACAACCGACCAATGAGCAGTTCTTC
TRBV3-1	TRBD1	TRBJ1-1	many	CASSQDSSTGGTEAFF	TGTGCCAGCAGCCAAGATTCCTCGACAGGGGGCACTGAAGCTTTCTTT
TRBV15	-	TRBJ2-1	many	CATSRGGPYNEQFF	TGTGCCACCAGCAGAGGCGGGCCATACAATGAGCAGTTCTTC
TRBV20-1	-	TRBJ2-2	-	CSARDSGGSTGELFF	TGCAGTGCTAGAGATTCCGGGGGCAGCACCGGGGAGCTGTTTTTT
TRBV5-1	-	TRBJ2-2	few	CASSYAGDTNTGELFF	TGCGCCAGCAGCTACGCAGGGGACACGAACACCGGGGAGCTGTTTTTT
TRBV24-1	-	TRBJ2-5	many	CATSDLETQYF	TGTGCCACCAGTGATTTGGAGACCCAGTACTTC
TRBV5-1	TRBD2	TRBJ2-7	-	CASSLGNSGKDEQYF	TGCGCCAGCAGCTTGGGAAATAGCGGGAAGGACGAGCAGTACTTC
TRBV20-1	-	TRBJ1-4	-	CSARRPVNEKLFF	TGCAGTGCTAGGAGGCCAGTGAATGAAAAACTGTTTTTT
TRBV27	-	TRBJ2-1	few	CASSYGPVSYNEQFF	TGTGCCAGCAGTTATGGCCCTGTGTCCTACAATGAGCAGTTCTTC
TRBV19	-	TRBJ2-1	-	CASKGAGAYNEQFF	TGTGCCAGTAAAGGAGCGGGCGCTTACAATGAGCAGTTCTTC
TRBV29-1	TRBD2	TRBJ2-1	-	CSASGIVYNEQFF	TGCAGCGCTAGCGGGATTGTGTACAATGAGCAGTTCTTC
TRBV28	TRBD2	TRBJ2-5	many	CASSFPRTWTSGQETQYF	TGTGCCAGCAGTTTCCCCAGGACCTGGACTAGCGGGCAAGAGACCCAGTACTTC
TRBV6-9	TRBD2	TRBJ2-7	-	CASSYPGVAGVYEQYF	TGTGCCAGCAGTTACCCCGGGGTAGCGGGAGTGTACGAGCAGTACTTC
TRBV11-3	TRBD2	TRBJ2-7	many	CASSRTSGSLEQYF	TGTGCCAGCAGTCGGACTAGCGGGAGTCTCGAGCAGTACTTC
TRBV15	TRBD2	TRBJ2-3	many	CATSRAGLAGTDTQYF	TGTGCCACCAGCAGGGCCGGACTAGCGGGAACAGATACGCAGTATTTT
TRBV10-3	-	TRBJ2-3	-	CAIATSRSTDTQYF	TGTGCCATCGCTACTAGCCGGAGCACAGATACGCAGTATTTT
TRBV20-1	-	TRBJ2-7	many	CSAERETSYEQYF	TGCAGTGCGGAACGGGAGACCTCCTACGAGCAGTACTTC
TRBV20-1	TRBD2	TRBJ2-7	many	CSASSAGGPIVEQYF	TGCAGTGCTAGTTCCGCGGGAGGGCCTATAGTTGAGCAGTACTTC
TRBV14	-	TRBJ2-3	many	CASSQEGSRADTQYF	TGTGCCAGCAGCCAAGAGGGTTCCAGGGCAGATACGCAGTATTTT
TRBV9	-	TRBJ1-6	few	CASSVREMGRSPLHF	TGTGCCAGCAGCGTCCGGGAGATGGGGCGTTCACCCCTCCACTTT
TRBV3-1	TRBD2	TRBJ2-1	few	CASKARLAGSEQFF	TGTGCCAGCAAAGCCAGGCTAGCGGGATCCGAGCAGTTCTTC
TRBV28	TRBD1	TRBJ2-7	many	CASSLSGTGSYEQYF	TGTGCCAGCAGTTTGTCCGGGACAGGGTCCTACGAGCAGTACTTC
TRBV5-1	-	TRBJ2-7	few	CASSLASGNSYEQYF	TGCGCCAGCAGCTTGGCCTCTGGCAACTCCTACGAGCAGTACTTC
TRBV5-1	TRBD2	TRBJ2-7	-	CASSPSLAGGPREQYF	TGCGCCAGCAGCCCTTCACTAGCGGGAGGGCCGAGGGAGCAGTACTTC
TRBV13	-	TRBJ2-1	-	CASSLGPMNEQFF	TGTGCCAGCAGCTTAGGCCCGATGAATGAGCAGTTCTTC
TRBV7-9	TRBD1	TRBJ2-5	-	CASSSGTGGLETQYF	TGTGCCAGCAGCTCCGGGACAGGGGGCTTAGAGACCCAGTACTTC
TRBV12-3/TRBV12-4	-	TRBJ2-6	-	CASKTTSSGANVLTF	TGTGCCAGCAAGACGACATCGTCTGGGGCCAACGTCCTGACTTTC
TRBV6-1	-	TRBJ2-1	-	CASSDRSTYNEQFF	TGTGCCAGCAGCGACCGGAGTACCTACAATGAGCAGTTCTTC
TRBV7-9	-	TRBJ2-7	many	CASSRPGSGYEQYF	TGTGCCAGCAGCCGCCCCGGGTCCGGTTACGAGCAGTACTTC
TRBV6-1	-	TRBJ2-3	-	CASSLGSGLSTDTQYF	TGTGCCAGCAGTTTGGGCTCGGGACTCAGCACAGATACGCAGTATTTT